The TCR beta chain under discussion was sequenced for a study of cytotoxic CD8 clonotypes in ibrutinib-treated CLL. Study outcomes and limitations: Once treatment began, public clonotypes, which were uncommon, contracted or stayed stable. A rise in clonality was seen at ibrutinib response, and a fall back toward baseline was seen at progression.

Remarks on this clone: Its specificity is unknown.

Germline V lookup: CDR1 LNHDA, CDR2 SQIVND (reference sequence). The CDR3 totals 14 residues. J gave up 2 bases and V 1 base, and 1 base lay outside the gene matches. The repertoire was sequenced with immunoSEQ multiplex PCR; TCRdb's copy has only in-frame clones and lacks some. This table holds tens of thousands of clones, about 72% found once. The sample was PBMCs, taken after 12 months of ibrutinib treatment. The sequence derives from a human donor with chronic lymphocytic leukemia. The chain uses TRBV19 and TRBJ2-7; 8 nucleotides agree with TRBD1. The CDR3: CASSIGTGPYEQYF. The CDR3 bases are TGTGCCAGTAGTATAGGGACAGGGCCCTACGAGCAGTACTTC.